The rows below give T cell receptor beta chains drawn from one sample of a study of shared clonotypes between healthy human individuals. TCRdb keeps only in-frame clones here, not all; method: immunoSEQ multiplex PCR. There are some 2,000,000 clones in the sample; roughly 95% occur only once, and around 0.13% lies in the top ten. The source material was naive CD4+ T cells sorted from blood. The receptor source for this set is a man between 18 and 29 years old in good health. CDR3s include the opening cysteine and the closing phenylalanine or tryptophan. D genes are given only for firm matches. Part of the rows lack a size; the others show once, few, many or a class for expanded clones.

>NA|TRBV7-7|NA|TRBJ1-2
CASSFGSPGF
TGTGCTAGCAGCTTTGGCAGCCCCGGCTTC
>NA|TRBV19|NA|TRBJ1-2
CASSLQNSNYGYTF
TGTGCCAGTAGCCTACAAAATTCTAACTATGGCTACACCTTC
>NA|TRBV19|TRBD1|TRBJ1-2
CASSPTGEGGGYTF
TGTGCCAGTAGTCCGACAGGGGAGGGAGGCGGCTACACCTTC
>NA|TRBV30|NA|TRBJ2-2
CAWSGVNLPGELFF
TGTGCCTGGAGTGGGGTCAACCTTCCTGGGGAGCTGTTTTTT
>NA|TRBV18|TRBD1|TRBJ2-2
CASSQTGGSGELFF
TGTGCCAGCTCACAAACAGGGGGCTCCGGGGAGCTGTTTTTT
>NA|TRBV4-3|NA|TRBJ2-1
CASSLVGGAGSYNEQFF
TGCGCCAGCAGCCTAGTTGGGGGGGCGGGCTCCTACAATGAGCAGTTCTTC
>NA|TRBV11-2|TRBD2|TRBJ2-5
CASSLDGAGKETQYF
TGTGCCAGCAGCTTAGATGGAGCGGGAAAAGAGACCCAGTACTTC
>NA|TRBV6-6|NA|TRBJ2-7
CASSYDVSRLSPEQYF
TGTGCCAGCAGTTACGATGTATCCCGGCTCTCCCCGGAGCAGTACTTC
>NA|TRBV7-2|TRBD1|TRBJ2-7
CASSLSGGTGVHEQYF
TGTGCCAGCAGCTTGAGTGGGGGGACAGGGGTCCACGAGCAGTACTTC
>NA|TRBV5-6|NA|TRBJ2-3
CASSLILLGLLPDTQYF
TGTGCCAGCAGCTTGATTCTTCTCGGTTTGTTACCAGATACGCAGTATTTT
>NA|TRBV28|TRBD1|TRBJ1-1
CASSLYGTGRRTEAFF
TGTGCCAGCAGTTTATACGGGACAGGGAGAAGGACTGAAGCTTTCTTT
>NA|TRBV15|NA|TRBJ2-7
CATSRDSASWYEQYF
TGTGCCACCAGCAGAGATTCGGCTAGTTGGTACGAGCAGTACTTC
>once|TRBV27|TRBD2|TRBJ2-3
CASSLTSGSTDTQYF
TGTGCCAGCAGTTTGACTAGCGGGAGCACAGATACGCAGTATTTT
>NA|TRBV29-1|NA|TRBJ1-1
CSVNSGGQNTEAFF
TGCAGCGTTAATAGTGGGGGCCAGAACACTGAAGCTTTCTTT
>NA|TRBV30|TRBD1|TRBJ2-1
CAWTRDRGNNEQFF
TGTGCCTGGACGCGGGACAGGGGGAACAATGAGCAGTTCTTC
>NA|TRBV6-5|TRBD1|TRBJ1-5
CASSTSGTGLQPQHF
TGTGCTAGCAGTACCTCCGGGACAGGGTTGCAGCCCCAGCATTTT
>NA|TRBV15|NA|TRBJ1-2
CATSLDGGGYTF
TGTGCCACCAGCTTAGACGGGGGAGGCTACACCTTC
>NA|TRBV5-6|NA|TRBJ2-2
CASSPVDRTNTGELFF
TGTGCCAGCAGCCCCGTTGACAGGACGAACACCGGGGAGCTGTTTTTT
>once|TRBV10-2|NA|TRBJ2-2
CASAGGAGNTGELFF
TGCGCCAGCGCCGGGGGAGCCGGGAACACCGGGGAGCTGTTTTTT
>NA|TRBV11-1|NA|TRBJ1-3
CASSLGPDRNSGNTIYF
TGTGCCAGCAGCTTAGGACCCGACAGGAACTCTGGAAACACCATATATTTT
>NA|TRBV19|NA|TRBJ1-1
CASSIQAMNTEAFF
TGTGCCAGTAGTATACAGGCTATGAACACTGAAGCTTTCTTT
>NA|TRBV5-1|NA|TRBJ1-1
CASSLAGGNTEAFF
TGCGCCAGCAGCTTGGCCGGAGGAAACACTGAAGCTTTCTTT
>NA|TRBV5-6|TRBD1|TRBJ2-5
CASSKWTGWETQYF
TGTGCCAGCAGCAAATGGACAGGCTGGGAGACCCAGTACTTC
>NA|TRBV19|NA|TRBJ1-2
CASHRTNYGYTF
TGTGCCTCCCACCGGACCAACTATGGCTACACCTTC
>NA|TRBV5-1|TRBD2|TRBJ2-1
CASSRTSGSYEQFF
TGCGCCAGCTCCCGGACTAGCGGGAGCTATGAGCAGTTCTTC
>NA|TRBV4-1|NA|TRBJ2-2
CASSQVNRVRITGELFF
TGCGCCAGCAGCCAAGTTAACAGGGTCAGGATAACCGGGGAGCTGTTTTTT
>NA|TRBV9|TRBD1|TRBJ1-2
CASSPDRAHYGYTF
TGTGCCAGCAGCCCGGACAGGGCCCACTATGGCTACACCTTC
>NA|TRBV5-1|NA|TRBJ2-7
CASSSGQGFLEQYF
TGCGCCAGCAGCTCAGGCCAGGGGTTTCTCGAGCAGTACTTC
>NA|TRBV6-1|NA|TRBJ1-5
CASSEGEGNQPQHF
TGTGCCAGCAGTGAGGGGGAGGGCAATCAGCCCCAGCATTTT
>NA|TRBV28|NA|TRBJ1-5
CASSSARWPQHF
TGTGCCAGCAGTTCCGCCCGCTGGCCCCAGCATTTT
>NA|TRBV7-9|NA|TRBJ2-5
CASTLTGIGSEETQYF
TGTGCCAGCACCCTCACGGGGATAGGGAGCGAAGAGACCCAGTACTTC
>once|TRBV6-1|NA|TRBJ1-2
CASSEWTVSIYGYTF
TGTGCCAGCAGTGAATGGACGGTCTCGATCTATGGCTACACCTTC